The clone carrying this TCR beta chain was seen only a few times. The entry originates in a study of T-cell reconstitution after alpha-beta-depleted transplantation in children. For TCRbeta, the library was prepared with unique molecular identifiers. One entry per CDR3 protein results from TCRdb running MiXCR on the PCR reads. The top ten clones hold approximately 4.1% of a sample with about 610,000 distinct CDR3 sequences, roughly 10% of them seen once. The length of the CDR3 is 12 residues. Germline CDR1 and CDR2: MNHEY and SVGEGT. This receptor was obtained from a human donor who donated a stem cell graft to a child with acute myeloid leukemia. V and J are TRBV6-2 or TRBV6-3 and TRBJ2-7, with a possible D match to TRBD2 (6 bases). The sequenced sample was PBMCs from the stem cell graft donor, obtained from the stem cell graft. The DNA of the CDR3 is TGTGGGTCCCGGGATCCGGAGGGGGAGCAGTACTTC. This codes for CGSRDPEGEQYF.